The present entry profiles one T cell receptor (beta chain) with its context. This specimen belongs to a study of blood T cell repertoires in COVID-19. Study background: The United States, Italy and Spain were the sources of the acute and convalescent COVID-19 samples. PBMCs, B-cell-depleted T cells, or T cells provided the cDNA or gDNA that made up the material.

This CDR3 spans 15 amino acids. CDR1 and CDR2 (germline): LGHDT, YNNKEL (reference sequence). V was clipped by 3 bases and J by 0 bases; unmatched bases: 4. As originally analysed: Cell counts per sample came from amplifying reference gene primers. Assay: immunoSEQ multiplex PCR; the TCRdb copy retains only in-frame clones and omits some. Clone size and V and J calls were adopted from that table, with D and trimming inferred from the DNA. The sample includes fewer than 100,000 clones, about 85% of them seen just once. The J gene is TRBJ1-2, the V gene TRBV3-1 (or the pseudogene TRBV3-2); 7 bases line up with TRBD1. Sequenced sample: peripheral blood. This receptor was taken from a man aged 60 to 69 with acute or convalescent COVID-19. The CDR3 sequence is CASSQAGTANYGYTF. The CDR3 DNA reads TGTGCCAGCAGCCAGGCAGGGACAGCTAACTATGGCTACACCTTC.